A selection of T cell receptor beta chains follows, all from one sample in a study of early T cells in non-severe SARS-CoV-2 infection. TCRdb fed the 5' RACE reads into MiXCR, producing one record per CDR3 protein. The sample includes about 83,000 distinct CDR3 sequences, about 12% of them seen just once. Sequenced material: whole blood. Receptor source: an adult who was a healthcare worker with PCR-confirmed SARS-CoV-2 infection or an uninfected control (not recorded which). CDR3s include the opening cysteine and the closing phenylalanine or tryptophan. A D gene is named only where the DNA matches it firmly. Size is omitted from some rows. Given values are once, few, many or a class for expanded clones.

many | TRBJ1-1 | TRBV4-3 | NA | TGCGCCAGCAGCCAAGATTTTCGGGGGGCGGGCACTGAAGCTTTCTTT | CASSQDFRGAGTEAFF
many | TRBJ2-3 | TRBV20-1 | NA | TGCAGTGCCTGGGCGGGGTTTCGATTAGATACGCAGTATTTT | CSAWAGFRLDTQYF
NA | TRBJ1-5 | TRBV19 | TRBD1 | TGTGCCAGTAGGTACCAGGGGGCAGAACAGCCCCAGCATTTT | CASRYQGAEQPQHF
NA | TRBJ2-7 | TRBV7-9 | TRBD2 | TGTGCCAGCAGCACAGGACTAGCTCTGAACGAGCAGTACTTC | CASSTGLALNEQYF
NA | TRBJ1-2 | TRBV30 | NA | TGTGCCTGGAGTGAACGGGGTTACTATGGCTACACCTTC | CAWSERGYYGYTF
NA | TRBJ2-3 | TRBV5-1 | NA | TGCGCCAGCAGGTTGAGCGGCACTGAAACAGATACGCAGTATTTT | CASRLSGTETDTQYF
NA | TRBJ2-1 | TRBV10-3 | TRBD2 | TGTGCCATCGGGACTAGCCCTAATGAGCAGTTCTTC | CAIGTSPNEQFF
NA | TRBJ2-7 | TRBV20-1 | TRBD1 | TGCAGTGCTAGTGAAATCGGGACAGGGGTCAACGAGCAGTACTTC | CSASEIGTGVNEQYF
few | TRBJ2-2 | TRBV6-2/TRBV6-3 | NA | TGTGCCAGCAGTTACTCTCCAGGGGTCACCGGGGAGCTGTTTTTT | CASSYSPGVTGELFF
few | TRBJ2-1 | TRBV27 | NA | TGTGCCAGCAGTGTCGGGATACTAGCCTATAGTGAGCAGTTCTTC | CASSVGILAYSEQFF
many | TRBJ1-1 | TRBV4-1 | NA | TGCGCCAGCAGCCCCACCCCATCTCGGGACACTGAAGCTTTCTTT | CASSPTPSRDTEAFF
few | TRBJ2-3 | TRBV7-9 | NA | TGTGCCAGCAGACCCACTAGCACTACCACAGATACGCAGTATTTT | CASRPTSTTTDTQYF
many | TRBJ2-1 | TRBV5-4 | TRBD2 | TGTGCCAGCAGCTGGTTGGCGGGAGGTTCCTGGGATGAGCAGTTCTTC | CASSWLAGGSWDEQFF
NA | TRBJ2-7 | TRBV18 | NA | TGTGCCAGCTCACGGACGGCAACCTACGAGCAGTACTTC | CASSRTATYEQYF
NA | TRBJ1-5 | TRBV20-1 | TRBD1 | TGCAGTGCTTCACAGGGGGCGGCACGTAATCAGCCCCAGCATTTT | CSASQGAARNQPQHF
NA | TRBJ1-4 | TRBV29-1 | NA | TGCAGCACCCTCGGATACGAAAAACTGTTTTTT | CSTLGYEKLFF
few | TRBJ2-1 | TRBV3-1 | TRBD2 | TGTGCCAGCTGCCTAGCGGGAGGGCCGGGTGAGCAGTTCTTC | CASCLAGGPGEQFF
many | TRBJ1-2 | TRBV27 | NA | TGTGCCAGCAGTTTAGGGACATCAAGCTACTACACCTTC | CASSLGTSSYYTF
NA | TRBJ1-1 | TRBV27 | NA | TGTGCCAGCAGTTTATTTTCGAACACTGAAGCTTTCTTT | CASSLFSNTEAFF
NA | TRBJ2-2 | TRBV20-1 | NA | TGCAGTGCTAGAGTACAGGAGGTGAACACCGGGGAGCTGTTTTTT | CSARVQEVNTGELFF
few | TRBJ1-5 | TRBV9 | NA | TGTGCCAGCAGCGTAGCAGGCAGCTATCAGCCCCAGCATTTT | CASSVAGSYQPQHF
NA | TRBJ2-5 | TRBV5-4 | TRBD2 | TGTGCCAGCAGCTCAAGCGGGACCCAAGAGACCCAGTACTTC | CASSSSGTQETQYF
NA | TRBJ1-1 | TRBV20-1 | TRBD1 | TGCAGAAGGCAGGGGGGATTGAACACTGAAGCTTTCTTT | CRRQGGLNTEAFF
NA | TRBJ2-7 | TRBV9 | NA | TGTGCCAGCAGCGTAGATGGCAGCGCCTACGAGCAGTACTTC | CASSVDGSAYEQYF
few | TRBJ2-7 | TRBV12-3/TRBV12-4 | NA | TGTGCCAGCAGTCCTCGAGCGGAGAGGGAAAAGTACTTC | CASSPRAEREKYF
NA | TRBJ1-2 | TRBV5-6 | NA | TGTGCCAGCAGCTTGCGTCAGGCAACTACTAACTATGGCTACACCTTC | CASSLRQATTNYGYTF
NA | TRBJ2-3 | TRBV20-1 | TRBD2 | TGCAGTGCTAGTCGTGGGCTAGCGGGAGCAGATACGCAGTATTTT | CSASRGLAGADTQYF
NA | TRBJ1-1 | TRBV6-5 | NA | TGTGCCAGCAGTTACCGGGACCTTCAGGCCGGGGGAAGGACTGAAGCTTTCTTT | CASSYRDLQAGGRTEAFF
few | TRBJ1-1 | TRBV3-1 | NA | TGTGCCAGCAGCCAAGTGTTCCGGGGCACTGAAGCTTTCTTT | CASSQVFRGTEAFF
many | TRBJ2-7 | TRBV19 | NA | TGTGCCAGTAGTATATCGGCCTTATACGAGCAGTACTTC | CASSISALYEQYF
NA | TRBJ1-5 | TRBV27 | NA | TGTGCCAGCAGCCTTATGGGGGGCCGCAATCAGCCCCAGCATTTT | CASSLMGGRNQPQHF